This TCR beta chain originates from a study of beta chain features in type 1 diabetes. Study at large: Sorted cells, approximately 110,000,000 in number, were examined across all samples.

CDR3 length: 15 amino acids. The germline CDR1 and CDR2 sequences are SGHTA and FQGNSA. Between the trimmed V and J ends, which lost 6 bases and 3 bases, there was a span of 15 bases. As concerns this clone: Its antigen is as yet unknown.

All of the isolated RNA was reverse transcribed, so expressed TCRB transcripts were sequenced. Assay used: immunoSEQ multiplex PCR; TCRdb lists only in-frame clones, some missing. The top ten hold 2% of the sample, which has around 40,000 clones, roughly two thirds seen once. Study results and limitations: Type 1 diabetes patients had VDJ junctions that carried fewer insertions and more deletions.

Sequenced: Tregs from blood. The chain uses TRBV7-2 and TRBJ2-1, with a tentative D call TRBD2 (7 bases). The TCR was taken from a woman aged 30 to 39 in good health. As DNA, the CDR3 is TGTGCCAGCAGAAAAGGGGGGGCCGGCTACAATGAGCAGTTCTTC. Translating it yields CASRKGGAGYNEQFF.